These T cell receptor beta chains were read from a single sample in a study of shared clonotypes between healthy human individuals. This table comes from immunoSEQ multiplex PCR, and its TCRdb copy is limited to in-frame clones, with some not included. The sample carries hundreds of thousands of clones, 80% to 95% recorded once. The sequencing input was naive CD8+ T cells sorted from blood. All receptors derive from a man aged 25 to 45 in good health. The CDR3 runs from the conserved cysteine through the conserved F or W. D genes are given only for firm matches. Clone size is given for some rows only: seen once, a few or many times, or a class if the clone is expanded.

D: .; size: .; V: TRBV19; J: TRBJ2-7; DNA: TGTGCCAGTAGTCCCCTCTGGGCTAGCAATTCCTACGAGCAGTACTTC; CDR3: CASSPLWASNSYEQYF
D: .; size: .; V: TRBV7-6; J: TRBJ2-6; DNA: TGTGCCAGCAGCTCCACCTCTGGGGCCAACGTCCTGACTTTC; CDR3: CASSSTSGANVLTF
D: .; size: .; V: TRBV15; J: TRBJ1-4; DNA: TGTGCCACCAGCGGCGGGGAAGGGAATGAAAAACTGTTTTTT; CDR3: CATSGGEGNEKLFF
D: .; size: .; V: TRBV11-2; J: TRBJ2-7; DNA: TGTGCCAGCAGCCAGGGCCCTTCTCTCTACGAGCAGTACTTC; CDR3: CASSQGPSLYEQYF
D: .; size: few; V: TRBV5-1; J: TRBJ1-1; DNA: TGCGCCAGCAGCTGGTCAGGGGTGGAAACTGAAGCTTTCTTT; CDR3: CASSWSGVETEAFF
D: .; size: .; V: TRBV7-2; J: TRBJ2-3; DNA: TGTGCCAGCAGCCTGAACACTCGTAGCACAGATACGCAGTATTTT; CDR3: CASSLNTRSTDTQYF
D: TRBD2; size: .; V: TRBV5-1; J: TRBJ2-5; DNA: TGCGCCAGCAGCTTGGGGCTAGCGGGCCAAGAGACCCAGTACTTC; CDR3: CASSLGLAGQETQYF
D: .; size: few; V: TRBV5-6; J: TRBJ1-2; DNA: TGTGCCAGCAGCTTGGCCGCAGGACCGTTTGCTGCCGGCTACACCTTC; CDR3: CASSLAAGPFAAGYTF
D: .; size: .; V: TRBV6-1; J: TRBJ1-5; DNA: TGCGCCAGCAGTGAGTTCGGCAGCAAGGGCAATCAGCCCCAGCATTTT; CDR3: CASSEFGSKGNQPQHF
D: TRBD2; size: .; V: TRBV27; J: TRBJ2-5; DNA: TGTGCCAGCCGAACGGGGCTAGCGGGAGGGCCGGAAGAGACCCAGTACTTC; CDR3: CASRTGLAGGPEETQYF
D: TRBD1; size: .; V: TRBV2; J: TRBJ2-5; DNA: TGTGCCAGCAAGGGACAGGGGGAAGAGACCCAGTACTTC; CDR3: CASKGQGEETQYF
D: .; size: .; V: TRBV4-1; J: TRBJ2-1; DNA: TGCGCCAGCAGCCCTTCATTACGCGAAATCTACAATGAGCAGTTCTTC; CDR3: CASSPSLREIYNEQFF
D: TRBD2; size: .; V: TRBV29-1; J: TRBJ2-1; DNA: TGCAGCGTTGCTTATATTCGGGCTAGCGGGAGAAATGAGCAGTTCTTC; CDR3: CSVAYIRASGRNEQFF
D: .; size: .; V: TRBV6-6; J: TRBJ2-7; DNA: TGTGCCAGCAGGGCCGTCTCCTACGAGCAGTACTTC; CDR3: CASRAVSYEQYF
D: .; size: once; V: TRBV6-1; J: TRBJ2-7; DNA: TGTGCCAGCAGTGAACCCCCCGTAGTAGGGTACGAGCAGTACTTC; CDR3: CASSEPPVVGYEQYF
D: TRBD1; size: few; V: TRBV5-1; J: TRBJ2-7; DNA: TGCGCCAGCAGCCTGGGGACAGTTCAATACGAGCAGTACTTC; CDR3: CASSLGTVQYEQYF
D: .; size: .; V: TRBV7-9; J: TRBJ2-7; DNA: TGTGCCAGCAGCTTACGCAGAAATTACTCCTACGAGCAGTACTTC; CDR3: CASSLRRNYSYEQYF
D: .; size: .; V: TRBV7-3; J: TRBJ2-7; DNA: TGTGCCAGCAGCTTCATGTCGGCGGGACGGAGGTACGAGCAGTACTTC; CDR3: CASSFMSAGRRYEQYF
D: .; size: .; V: TRBV30; J: TRBJ2-1; DNA: TGTGCCTGGAGTCCGCCGATTGGGAATGAGCAGTTCTTC; CDR3: CAWSPPIGNEQFF
D: .; size: .; V: TRBV14; J: TRBJ2-3; DNA: TGTGCCAGCAGCCAAGAAATCTCGTGGGATACGCAGTATTTT; CDR3: CASSQEISWDTQYF
D: .; size: once; V: TRBV20-1; J: TRBJ2-7; DNA: TGCAGTGCTAGAGATTTGAACGAGCAGTACTTC; CDR3: CSARDLNEQYF
D: .; size: .; V: TRBV9; J: TRBJ2-5; DNA: TGTGCCAGCAGCGTATCCGAAGGGATGGCGGAGACCCAGTACTTC; CDR3: CASSVSEGMAETQYF
D: TRBD2; size: .; V: TRBV2; J: TRBJ2-5; DNA: TGTGCCAGCAGTGGTTTTCTAGCGGGAGCGTTGGGCCAAGAGACCCAGTACTTC; CDR3: CASSGFLAGALGQETQYF
D: TRBD2; size: once; V: TRBV7-6; J: TRBJ2-5; DNA: TGTGCCAGCACCTCCCGACTAGCGGGAGAGACCCAGTACTTC; CDR3: CASTSRLAGETQYF